The next 15 T cell receptor beta chains were all read from a single sample in a study of tumor-infiltrating lymphocytes in oesophageal squamous cell carcinoma. In TCRdb, the reads were re-called with MiXCR into one record per CDR3 protein. The data hold roughly 11,000 distinct CDR3 sequences, with 50% to 65% observed a single time. Specimen: blood. The receptors here all came from a female donor with esophageal squamous cell carcinoma.

V and J are TRBV6-1 and TRBJ2-4, with D possibly TRBD2 on 5 matching bases. With the DNA end fitting TRBJ2-7 better, the J assignment may be wrong. The CDR3 is made up of 13 amino acids. Germline-derived CDR1 and CDR2 are MNHNS and SASEGT. In DNA form, the CDR3 reads TGTGCCAGCAGCCGGGAAACCCCCTACGAGCAGTACTTC. Amino acids: CASSRETPYEQYF.

The chain combines TRBV7-2 with TRBJ2-5, with 9 bases identical to TRBD2. V trimming: 5 bases; J trimming: 11 bases; junction bases outside the gene matches: 9. Germline V CDR1 and CDR2: SGHTA, FQGNSA. CDR3 size: 13 residues. For the CDR3, the DNA is TGTGCCAGCAGCCGACTAGCGGAAAGTCTGCAGTACTTC. Protein: CASSRLAESLQYF.

The J gene is TRBJ2-1, the V gene TRBV7-8; 7 bases agree with TRBD2. Trimming at V came to 5 bases and at J to 1 base, leaving 5 bases not matched to a gene. The CDR3 consists of 15 residues. In germline, CDR1 is SGHVS, CDR2 FQNEAQ. The CDR3 sequence is CASSPTSVSYNEQFF. In DNA form, the CDR3 reads TGTGCCAGCAGCCCTACTAGCGTATCCTACAATGAGCAGTTCTTC.

CDR3 nucleotides: TGTGCCAGCAGCCATCGCACTAGCGGGGGTTTTTTCGGAGTACTGTCGGGAGTAGATGAGCAGTTCTTC. It yields the protein CASSHRTSGGFFGVLSGVDEQFF. This sequence joins TRBV11-2 and TRBJ2-3; 11 positions agree with TRBD2. Near its end, the DNA agrees better with TRBJ2-1, so the J call may be wrong. The length of the CDR3 is 23 residues. Germline values: CDR1 SGHAT, CDR2 FQNNGV.

The rearrangement uses TRBV7-8 and TRBJ2-7; 8 bases are shared with TRBD2. Germline CDR1 and CDR2: SGHVS and FQNEAQ. Germline trimming cut 5 bases from V and 3 bases from J; bases unmatched to any gene: 9. CDR3 length equals 15 residues. In DNA form, the CDR3 reads TGTGCCAGCAGCCTCAGAGCGGGAGACGGCTACGAGCAGTACTTC. Translated: CASSLRAGDGYEQYF.

CDR3 nucleotide sequence: TGTGCCAGCAGCGGCCTTGTCGTCGACGCTGAAGCTTTCTTT. Protein product: CASSGLVVDAEAFF. V gene TRBV11-2 combines with J gene TRBJ1-1; D gene ambiguous. The CDR3 contains 14 residues. Per germline, CDR1 SGHAT and CDR2 FQNNGV. Trimming took off 5 bases at V and 6 bases at J, with 16 bases between the two ends. The full variable domain, with the rest looked up from reference TRBV11-2 and TRBJ1-1, is EAGVAQSPRYKIIEKRQSVAFWCNPISGHATLYWYQQILGQGPKLLIQFQNNGVVDDSQLPKDRFSAERLKGVDSTLKIQPAKLEDSAVYLCASSGLVVDAEAFFGQGTRLTVV.

The chain has TRBV7-2 and TRBJ2-1, with 10 nucleotides matching TRBD2. CDR1 is SGHTA and CDR2 is FQGNSA in the germline V gene. CDR3 length: 13 amino acids. V was clipped by 6 bases and J by 6 bases; unmatched bases: 2. Here the CDR3 reads CASRASGSNEQFF. The CDR3 bases are TGTGCCAGCAGGGCTAGCGGGAGCAATGAGCAGTTCTTC.

The chain links TRBV7-3 to TRBJ2-5; D unclear. Germline values: CDR1 SGHTA, CDR2 FQGTGA. This CDR3 region has 11 residues. The V gene lost 6 bases and the J gene lost 6 bases, with 8 bases spanning the gap. CDR3: CASRSDQTQYF. CDR3 in DNA: TGTGCCAGCAGATCCGACCAGACCCAGTACTTC. The complete variable domain, with remaining parts taken from reference TRBV7-3 and TRBJ2-5, reads GAGVSQTPSNKVTEKGKYVELRCDPISGHTALYWYRQSLGQGPEFLIYFQGTGAADDSGLPNDRFFAVRPEGSVSTLKIQRTERGDSAVYLCASRSDQTQYFGPGTRLLVL.

J is TRBJ2-7 and V is TRBV5-1; maybe TRBD1 (5 bases). The closer fit of TRBJ2-5 to the DNA end suggests the J call may be wrong. Germline V gene data show CDR1 as SGHRS and CDR2 as YFSETQ. The CDR3 length is 14 residues. The CDR3 protein is CASSLQGSQETQYF. For the CDR3, the DNA is TGCGCCAGCAGCTTGCAGGGCAGCCAAGAGACCCAGTACTTC.

In its sample, this clonotype was seen many times. The chain combines TRBV5-6 with TRBJ2-1; D possibly corresponds to TRBD2 (6 bases). This CDR3 comprises 15 residues. Per the germline V gene, CDR1 is SGHDT and CDR2 is YYEEEE. Trimming removed 6 bases at V and 7 bases at J, with 20 bases between. CDR3 amino acids: CASTHTGGSVNEQFF. The CDR3 region has the DNA TGTGCCAGCACGCATACCGGAGGGTCTGTAAATGAGCAGTTCTTC. Variable domain in full (rest from reference TRBV5-6 and TRBJ2-1): DAGVTQSPTHLIKTRGQQVTLRCSPKSGHDTVSWYQQALGQGPQFIFQYYEEEERQRGNFPDRFSGHQFPNYSSELNVNALLLGDSALYLCASTHTGGSVNEQFFGPGTRLTVL.

The rearrangement joins TRBV7-6 to TRBJ2-1; 8 nucleotides agree with TRBD2. The V and J ends lost 2 bases and 5 bases, in that order; junction bases with no gene match: 8. The CDR3 totals 16 residues. Per the germline V gene, CDR1 is SGHVS and CDR2 is FNYEAQ. The CDR3 reads CASSLIGGRTHNEQFF. The CDR3 DNA reads TGTGCCAGCAGCTTAATTGGCGGGAGGACCCACAATGAGCAGTTCTTC.

This clonotype has only a few counts. V and J are TRBV7-2 and TRBJ1-4; tentatively, D is TRBD1 (5 bases). The germline gives CDR1 SGHTA, CDR2 FQGNSA. Trimming left V 3 bases short and J 7 bases short, with 12 bases between. This CDR3 has 14 amino acids. CDR3 bases: TGTGCCAGCAGCTTGTCGGGGGTTGTTGAAAAACTGTTTTTT. Its protein is CASSLSGVVEKLFF.

This clonotype has at least ten counts. The gene calls are TRBV19 and TRBJ2-3; TRBD1 agrees at 10 bases. Germline V gives CDR1 LNHDA, CDR2 SQIVND (reference sequence). V was pared by 4 bases and J by 0 bases, with 7 bases of the junction left unmatched. The CDR3 length is 17 residues. The CDR3 DNA reads TGTGCCAGTAGTACGCGACAGGGGGCTCCTAGCACAGATACGCAGTATTTT. Its protein product is CASSTRQGAPSTDTQYF. Variable domain in full (rest from reference TRBV19 and TRBJ2-3): DGGITQSPKYLFRKEGQNVTLSCEQNLNHDAMYWYRQDPGQGLRLIYYSQIVNDFQKGDIAEGYSVSREKKESFPLTVTSAQKNPTAFYLCASSTRQGAPSTDTQYFGPGTRLTVL.

Comments on this clonotype: It is likely a read error, because the conserved phenylalanine at the end of the CDR3 is missing. Because the CDR3's place on the DNA is in doubt, the DNA is left out and the CDR3 is given as listed by TCRdb. This chain connects TRBV6-1 to TRBJ2-7. Germline V gene sequence: CDR1 MNHNS, CDR2 SASEGT. Including both end residues, the CDR3 is 16 amino acids long. Here the CDR3 reads CASSSGQAIYGYTFGS.

By sample share, this clonotype is large. The rearrangement joins TRBV7-8 to TRBJ1-2; 8 bases are a match to TRBD1. The CDR3 totals 15 residues. The V segment lost 5 bases and the J segment 4 bases; nucleotides outside the gene matches: 9. In germline, CDR1 is SGHVS, CDR2 FQNEAQ. In DNA, the CDR3 is TGTGCCAGCAGCGTGACAGGGGAGGGGGCCTATGGCTACACCTTC. Residues: CASSVTGEGAYGYTF.